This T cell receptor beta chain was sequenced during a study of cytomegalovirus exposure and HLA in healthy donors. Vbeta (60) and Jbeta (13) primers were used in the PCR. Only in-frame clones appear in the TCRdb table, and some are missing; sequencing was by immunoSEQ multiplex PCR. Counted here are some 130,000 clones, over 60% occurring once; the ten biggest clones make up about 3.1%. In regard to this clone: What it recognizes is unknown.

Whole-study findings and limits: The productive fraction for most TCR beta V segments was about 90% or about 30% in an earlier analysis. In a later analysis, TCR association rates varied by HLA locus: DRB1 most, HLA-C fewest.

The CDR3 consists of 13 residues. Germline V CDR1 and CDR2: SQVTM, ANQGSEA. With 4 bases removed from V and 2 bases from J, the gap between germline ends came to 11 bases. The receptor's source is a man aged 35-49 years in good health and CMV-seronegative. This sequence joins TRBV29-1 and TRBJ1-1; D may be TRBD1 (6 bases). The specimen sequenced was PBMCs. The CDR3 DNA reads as TGCAGCGTTGCCGAACAGGGAAACACTGAAGCTTTCTTT. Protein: CSVAEQGNTEAFF.